The source of this T cell receptor beta chain is a study of regulatory T cells in long-lasting Graves disease. Study findings and constraints: Fewer public clonotypes were shared by new patients (around 1,000) than by persistent patients (about 2,800). Persistent disease exhibited a predilection for TRBV28, TRBJ1-2 and TRBJ2-5. A reduction in accuracy may have resulted from the small sample size.

Libraries of TCR beta came from iRepertoire HTBI primers plus Arm-PCR of CDR3 regions. TCRdb passed the multiplex PCR reads through MiXCR, listing each CDR3 protein once. The profile shows 300,000 to 500,000 distinct CDR3 sequences, around 21% of them singletons. The CDR3 loop spans 14 amino acids. The V and J ends lost 7 bases and 0 bases respectively, with 10 bases between them. Per the germline V gene, CDR1 is MNHEY and CDR2 is SVGEGT. Time point here: persistent/refractory GD, antithyroid drugs over 5 years with positive TRAb. The TCR library was prepared using RNA isolated from PBMCs. This clonotype was detected many times. Its antigen is undetermined.

The sequences come from peripheral blood mononuclear cells (PBMCs), collected when the disease was refractory, from a patient treated with antithyroid drugs. The receptor was derived from a female donor with Graves disease. The chain carries TRBV6-2 or TRBV6-3 and TRBJ1-5; possibly TRBD1 for D (6 bases). The CDR3 reads CASKTGHSNQPQHF. CDR3 nucleotides: TGTGCCAGCAAAACGGGACATAGCAATCAGCCCCAGCATTTT.